A selection of T cell receptor beta chains follows, all from one sample in a study of preoperative IRX-2 immunotherapy in early breast cancer. TCRdb's copy holds only in-frame clones and misses some; the assay was immunoSEQ multiplex PCR. The profile shows approximately 2,700 clones, approximately 80% of them singletons. Sequenced here: tumor tissue, sampled after IRX-2 immunotherapy. These receptors originate from a human donor with breast cancer. The CDR3 runs from the conserved cysteine through the conserved F or W. D genes are given only for firm matches. Only part of the rows carry a size: once, few, many, or a class if the clone is expanded.

few,TRBD1,TRBJ1-3,TRBV11-3,CASSRGTAGNTIYF,TGTGCCAGCAGCCGAGGGACAGCTGGAAACACCATATATTTT
-,-,TRBJ1-6,TRBV19,CASSHILGRGRSSYNSPLHF,TGTGCCAGTAGCCACATCCTTGGTAGAGGAAGGAGCTCCTATAATTCACCCCTCCACTTT
-,-,TRBJ1-1,TRBV29-1,CSVEEAGWNTEAFF,TGCAGCGTTGAAGAGGCAGGGTGGAACACTGAAGCTTTCTTT
-,-,TRBJ1-2,TRBV11-3,CASSRKVDDPVGGYTF,TGTGCCAGCAGCCGGAAGGTGGACGATCCGGTAGGCGGCTACACCTTC
few,TRBD2,TRBJ2-5,TRBV11-3,CASSLERGGRETQYF,TGTGCCAGCAGCTTAGAACGGGGGGGCCGCGAGACCCAGTACTTC
few,-,TRBJ1-1,TRBV12-5,CASNRAFMNTEAFF,TGTGCCAGCAACCGGGCCTTCATGAACACTGAAGCTTTCTTT
-,TRBD1,TRBJ1-1,TRBV12-5,CASGLISTGDTEAFF,TGTGCTAGTGGTTTGATATCAACAGGGGACACTGAAGCTTTCTTT
-,-,TRBJ2-3,TRBV18,CASSPRVNLADTQYF,TGTGCCAGCTCACCCAGGGTCAATTTAGCAGATACGCAGTATTTT
few,-,TRBJ1-2,TRBV30,CAWKYSGYRYGYTF,TGTGCCTGGAAATATTCAGGGTATAGGTATGGCTACACCTTC
-,TRBD1,TRBJ1-5,TRBV16,CASSPSDRGRPIRNQPQHF,TGTGCCAGCAGCCCGTCGGACAGGGGCCGCCCTATTCGTAATCAGCCCCAGCATTTT
-,TRBD2,TRBJ2-1,TRBV28,CASSPTTSGGPLTSYNEQFF,TGTGCCAGCAGTCCGACGACTAGCGGGGGGCCTCTCACATCCTACAATGAGCAGTTCTTC
-,TRBD2,TRBJ2-1,TRBV18,CASSPSSGDYNEQFF,TGTGCCAGCTCGCCATCTAGCGGGGACTACAATGAGCAGTTCTTC
-,-,TRBJ1-6,TRBV11-3,CASSLGVFGGGGYNSPLHF,TGTGCCAGCAGCTTAGGCGTCTTCGGTGGGGGCGGTTATAATTCACCCCTCCACTTT
-,TRBD2,TRBJ2-7,TRBV30,CAWSGGGYEQYF,TGTGCCTGGAGTGGCGGGGGCTACGAGCAGTACTTC
-,-,TRBJ2-2,TRBV6-8,CAIKEGGNTGELFF,TGTGCCATCAAGGAGGGTGGCAACACCGGGGAGCTGTTTTTT
-,-,TRBJ1-2,TRBV11-3,CASSLGVAGVYGYTF,TGTGCCAGCAGCTTGGGTGTGGCAGGGGTCTATGGCTACACCTTC
-,TRBD1,TRBJ2-3,TRBV18,CASSLPTGEPDTQYF,TGTGCCAGCTCACTCCCGACAGGGGAGCCAGATACGCAGTATTTT
-,TRBD1,TRBJ1-1,TRBV6-8,CAISLRQGGTEAFF,TGTGCCATCAGCCTTAGACAGGGCGGCACTGAAGCTTTCTTT
-,-,TRBJ1-1,TRBV28,CASKGEGLGKTEAFF,TGTGCCAGCAAGGGGGAGGGCCTAGGTAAGACTGAAGCTTTCTTT
large,-,TRBJ1-3,TRBV28,CASSFGERSGNTIYF,TGTGCCAGCAGTTTTGGGGAGCGGTCTGGAAACACCATATATTTT
-,TRBD2,TRBJ2-1,TRBV19,CASRRGALIWEQFF,TGTGCCAGTAGGCGGGGGGCGCTTATTTGGGAGCAGTTCTTC
few,-,TRBJ2-1,TRBV11-3,CASQRARGARNEQFF,TGTGCCAGCCAAAGGGCTCGGGGGGCCAGGAATGAGCAGTTCTTC
once,-,TRBJ1-5,TRBV11-3,CASSLHRDTSNQPQHF,TGTGCCAGCAGCTTGCACCGGGACACTAGCAATCAGCCCCAGCATTTT
-,-,TRBJ1-3,TRBV18,CASSPNPDSGNTIYF,TGTGCCAGCTCACCCAACCCGGACTCTGGAAACACCATATATTTT
-,-,TRBJ1-1,TRBV19,CASSVNSEAFF,TGTGCCAGTAGTGTAAACTCTGAAGCTTTCTTT
once,TRBD1,TRBJ1-2,TRBV11-3,CASSPGQGEGLGYGYTF,TGTGCCAGCAGCCCGGGACAGGGTGAGGGTCTAGGCTATGGCTACACCTTC
-,-,TRBJ2-7,TRBV11-3,CASSLNRANSYEQYF,TGTGCCAGCAGCTTAAATCGAGCCAACTCCTACGAGCAGTACTTC
-,-,TRBJ2-3,TRBV11-3,CASSLEPGTDTQYF,TGTGCCAGCAGCTTAGAGCCCGGCACAGATACGCAGTATTTT
-,TRBD1,TRBJ1-1,TRBV6-8,CASSYSGQEYTEAFF,TGTGCCAGCAGTTACTCCGGACAGGAATACACTGAAGCTTTCTTT
-,TRBD1,TRBJ1-3,TRBV11-3,CASSPGGTAGNTIYF,TGTGCCAGCAGCCCAGGGGGGACAGCCGGAAACACCATATATTTT
-,-,TRBJ1-2,TRBV6-8,CASSPESNYGYTF,TGTGCCAGCAGTCCTGAGAGTAACTATGGCTACACCTTC
-,-,TRBJ2-1,TRBV6-8,CASVDATGVNEQFF,TGTGCCAGCGTCGACGCCACCGGGGTCAATGAGCAGTTCTTC
once,-,TRBJ1-1,TRBV30,CAWSVSRNTEAFF,TGTGCCTGGAGTGTAAGTCGGAACACTGAAGCTTTCTTT
-,TRBD1,TRBJ1-6,TRBV11-3,CASSHRDSYNSPLHF,TGTGCCAGCAGCCACAGGGACAGCTATAATTCACCCCTCCACTTT
-,-,TRBJ1-2,TRBV19,CASSISGRDTF,TGTGCCAGTAGTATATCAGGACGGGACACCTTC
-,-,TRBJ1-3,TRBV29-1,CSVDRGFGNTIYF,TGCAGCGTTGATCGGGGGTTTGGAAACACCATATATTTT
-,-,TRBJ1-5,TRBV28,CASSFGGGSQPQHF,TGTGCCAGCAGTTTTGGGGGAGGGAGTCAGCCCCAGCATTTT
-,TRBD1,TRBJ1-2,TRBV18,CASRNRGSGQGGGYTF,TGTGCCAGCCGAAACCGGGGATCCGGACAGGGCGGAGGCTACACCTTC
once,-,TRBJ1-5,TRBV19,CASRSRGGAGGNQPQHF,TGTGCCAGTAGGAGTAGGGGAGGGGCTGGGGGCAATCAGCCCCAGCATTTT
-,TRBD1,TRBJ2-1,TRBV6-8,CASSPSGTGNNEQFF,TGTGCCAGCAGTCCCTCCGGGACAGGGAACAATGAGCAGTTCTTC
-,TRBD1,TRBJ1-1,TRBV6-8,CAISQTGANTEAFF,TGTGCCATCAGTCAGACAGGGGCGAACACTGAAGCTTTCTTT
once,-,TRBJ2-3,TRBV6-8,CASSYRNIGTDTQYF,TGTGCCAGCAGTTACCGTAACATAGGCACAGATACGCAGTATTTT
-,TRBD1,TRBJ1-1,TRBV11-3,CASSLSEGANTEAFF,TGTGCCAGCAGCTTATCGGAGGGGGCGAACACTGAAGCTTTCTTT
few,-,TRBJ1-1,TRBV30,CAWSDTPGRTTEAFF,TGTGCCTGGAGCGATACTCCCGGACGGACCACTGAAGCTTTCTTT
few,TRBD1,TRBJ1-3,TRBV18,CASSSDRAGGNTIYF,TGTGCCAGCTCCTCGGACAGGGCAGGAGGAAACACCATATATTTT
-,TRBD1,TRBJ2-3,TRBV6-8,CASSSIWTGRDTQYF,TGTGCCAGCAGTTCCATCTGGACAGGGCGGGATACGCAGTATTTT
-,-,TRBJ2-3,TRBV7-2,CASSLVGRDTQYF,TGTGCCAGCAGCTTAGTGGGGCGGGATACGCAGTATTTT
-,-,TRBJ1-6,TRBV11-3,CASSLKQQDSPLHF,TGTGCCAGCAGCTTGAAGCAGCAGGATTCACCCCTCCACTTT
few,TRBD1,TRBJ1-1,TRBV30,CAWRGQGAVGTEAFF,TGTGCCTGGAGGGGACAGGGGGCTGTTGGCACTGAAGCTTTCTTT
-,-,TRBJ1-3,TRBV28,CASSRRGAGNTIYF,TGTGCCAGCAGCCGTCGGGGGGCTGGAAACACCATATATTTT
-,-,TRBJ1-2,TRBV29-1,CSVERDERYGYTF,TGCAGCGTTGAGCGGGACGAGAGATATGGCTACACCTTC
-,-,TRBJ2-5,TRBV19,CASSIRLGGETQYF,TGTGCCAGTAGTATAAGACTCGGCGGAGAGACCCAGTACTTC
-,-,TRBJ2-5,TRBV6-8,CASRVAVLYQETQYF,TGTGCCAGCAGAGTAGCGGTCCTGTACCAAGAGACCCAGTACTTC
-,-,TRBJ1-1,TRBV19,CATKWTVANTEAFF,TGTGCCACAAAATGGACCGTAGCGAACACTGAAGCTTTCTTT